Shown below are 3 T cell receptor beta chains from a single sample sequenced in a study of T cells after posttransplantation cyclophosphamide. Profiling relied on immunoSEQ multiplex PCR, and the TCRdb table lists in-frame clones only, not all of them. Among 20,000 to 30,000 clones listed, approximately 85% were seen once. Input material: PBMCs. Receptors originate from an older woman with a blood cancer, CMV-positive, and with a related stem cell donor.

CDR3 sequence: CASSGNTEAFF. CDR3 in DNA: TGTGCCAGTAGCGGGAACACTGAAGCTTTCTTT. V gene TRBV19 combines with J gene TRBJ1-1; no definite D call. The CDR3 extends over 11 amino acids. CDR1 and CDR2 from the germline V gene are LNHDA and SQIVND (reference sequence). With 6 bases removed from V and 1 base from J, the gap between germline ends came to 3 bases.

Note on this clone: Additional DNA sequences in this sample encode the identical CDR3. The rearrangement links TRBV15 to TRBJ2-5, with 10 bases aligning to TRBD2. There are 14 residues in the CDR3. Germline trimming cut 1 base from V and 5 bases from J; bases unmatched to any gene: 1. Germline lookup yields CDR1 LNHNV and CDR2 YYDKDF (reference sequence). CDR3 amino acids: CATSRATSGETQYF. DNA of the CDR3: TGTGCCACCAGCAGAGCGACTAGCGGGGAGACCCAGTACTTC.

This chain uses TRBV7-6 with TRBJ2-1; D possibly corresponds to TRBD2 (5 bases). CDR3 size: 16 residues. Germline CDR1 reads SGHVS; CDR2 reads FNYEAQ. The V end lost 0 bases, the J end lost 0 bases, and 9 bases lay between the germline ends. The CDR3 is CASSLASASSYNEQFF. The CDR3 coding sequence is TGTGCCAGCAGCTTAGCTAGCGCAAGCTCCTACAATGAGCAGTTCTTC.